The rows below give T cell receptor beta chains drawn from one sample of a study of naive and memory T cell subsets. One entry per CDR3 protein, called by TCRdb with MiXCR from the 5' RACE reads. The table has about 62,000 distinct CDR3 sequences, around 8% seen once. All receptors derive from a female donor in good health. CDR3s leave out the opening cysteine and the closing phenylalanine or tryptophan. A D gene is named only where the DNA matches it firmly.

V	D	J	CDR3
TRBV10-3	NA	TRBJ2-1	AISESNPGDEQF
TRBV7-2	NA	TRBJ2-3	ASSLFVTDTQY
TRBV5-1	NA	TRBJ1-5	ASSSGAGDNQPQH
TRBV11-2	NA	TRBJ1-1	ASSSLGSGAEAF
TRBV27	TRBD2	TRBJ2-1	ASSSHGSGPSREF
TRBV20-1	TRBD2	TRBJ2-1	SARPPPGDYRTNEQF
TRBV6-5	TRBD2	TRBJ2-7	ASSSTSGSGYEQY
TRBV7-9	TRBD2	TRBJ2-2	ASSSLAGNTGELF
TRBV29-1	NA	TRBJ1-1	SVELETVNTEAF
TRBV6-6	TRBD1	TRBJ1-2	ASTDRGEGYT
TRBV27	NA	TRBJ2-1	ASSNIGNEQF
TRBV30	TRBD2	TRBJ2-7	AWTSSGSVRQY
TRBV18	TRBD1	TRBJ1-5	ASSPEGAASNQPQH
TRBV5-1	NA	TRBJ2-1	ASRFGGTYNEQF
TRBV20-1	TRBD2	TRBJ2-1	SAPTGTSRYNEQF
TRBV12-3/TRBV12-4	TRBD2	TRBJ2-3	ASSLTSGRALWADTQY
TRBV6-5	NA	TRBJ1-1	ASSLNFGTEAF
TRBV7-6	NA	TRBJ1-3	ASSLAQGSRSRGNTIY
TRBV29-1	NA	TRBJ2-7	SVYGGQLIYEQY
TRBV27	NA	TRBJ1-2	ASSSGTSDYGYT
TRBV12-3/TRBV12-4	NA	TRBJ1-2	ASSLTRAYGYT
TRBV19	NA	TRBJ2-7	ASSTRQGSIYEQY
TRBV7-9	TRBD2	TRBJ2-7	ASISGSDEQY
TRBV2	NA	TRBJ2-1	ASSPLSSYNEQF
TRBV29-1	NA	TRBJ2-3	SVEQAARDTQY
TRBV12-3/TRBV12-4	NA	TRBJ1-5	ASREGSQPQH
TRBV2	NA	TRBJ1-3	ASRQVSSGNTIY
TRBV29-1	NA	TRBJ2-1	SVTTYNEQF
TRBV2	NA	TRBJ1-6	ASRDRSPPLH
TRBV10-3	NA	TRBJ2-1	AISDPGRLSSEQF
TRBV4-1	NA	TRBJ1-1	ASSQDRSAGVYGEAF
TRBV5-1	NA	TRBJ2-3	ASSLVTGASTDTQY
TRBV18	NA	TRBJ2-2	ATLTGSGRNTGELF
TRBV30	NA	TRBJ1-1	AWRSGRNTEAF
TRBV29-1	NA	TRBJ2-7	SVEGLRQDEQY
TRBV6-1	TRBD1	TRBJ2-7	ASNRQGSYEQY
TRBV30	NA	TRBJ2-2	AWSGGTNTGELF
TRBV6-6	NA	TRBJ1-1	ASSYSKFLDTEAF
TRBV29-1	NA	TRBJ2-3	SVERPERTRTDTQY
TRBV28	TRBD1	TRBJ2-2	ASTWKGAATGELF
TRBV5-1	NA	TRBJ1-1	ASSPETGSGTEAF